This T cell receptor beta chain derives from a study of blood T cells in healthy people across ages. Turning to this clonotype: The junction departs from the called germline gene at one end, perhaps through a read error.

The CDR3 contains 14 residues. CDR1 is SNHLY and CDR2 is FYNNEI in the germline V gene. Russia was home to the donors, healthy Caucasian individuals aged roughly 6 to 90. For every donor, a draw yielded 8.5 to 10 milliliters of peripheral blood. It was with a sample-barcoded 5' primer and a J-beta primer mix that a second PCR of roughly 7 to 12 cycles was run. A template-switch adaptor that had 12 random nucleotides put a tag on each cDNA molecule. TCRdb ran MiXCR on the 5' RACE reads and lists one entry per CDR3 protein. The sample lists about 1.5 million distinct CDR3 sequences; approximately 43% were seen once.

This sequence originates from a woman aged 18-35 years in good health. The sequencing sample was made of blood. The chain combines TRBV2 with TRBJ2-1; tentative D call: TRBD2 (6 bases). CDR3 sequence (DNA): TGTGCCAGCAGTGTGATTAGCGGTTACAATGAGCTGTTCTTC. This translates into CASSVISGYNELFF.